This paragraph covers one T cell receptor beta chain sequence. These data originate in a study of OX40 agonist ivuxolimab in advanced cancers. Measured with immunoSEQ multiplex PCR; TCRdb has only the in-frame clones, and not every one. This table holds some 74,000 clones, approximately 90% found once. The sequences come from CD4+ or CD8+ T cells sorted from blood, collected in a trial of the OX40 agonist ivuxolimab. The receptor comes from an adult with an advanced solid tumor such as melanoma, head and neck, liver or kidney cancer.

In DNA form, the CDR3 reads TGTGCCAGCAGGGACAGGGAGAGGGCTGGGGCCAACGTCCTGACTTTC. Translating gives CASRDRERAGANVLTF. The chain joins TRBV28 to TRBJ2-6; 8 bases fit TRBD1. Trimming took 6 bases from V and 2 from J; bases not matched to a gene: 6. This CDR3 contains 16 residues. CDR1 is MDHEN and CDR2 is SYDVKM in the germline V gene.